This TCR beta chain stems from a study of beta chain features in type 1 diabetes. Whole-study context: Patients looked much like healthy donors when it came to age, gender and cell yields.

This clone occurred a few times. Its cognate antigen is unknown. Expressed TCRB transcripts were sequenced because the isolated RNA had all been reverse transcribed beforehand. The study sequenced naive, central memory and regulatory T cell samples to an average of around 3.4 million reads. Repertoires were generated with immunoSEQ multiplex PCR, while TCRdb's copy carries only in-frame clones and drops some. The profile shows 850,000 to 900,000 clones, 17% of them singletons. Study results and caveats: The study found moderately but significantly shorter TCRB CDR3s in all four CD4+ subsets of Type 1 diabetes patients.

Sorting that relied on CD45RO/CCR7/CD25/CD127/CD95/CD27 yielded CD4+ naive, central memory, regulatory and stem cell-like memory cells. Sequences were obtained from naive CD4+ T cells from blood. The clonotype originates from a woman aged 18-29 years in good health.

CDR3 DNA: TGTGCCAGCAGCTTCCCCCCGAACTCCTACGAGCAGTACTTC. Amino acids: CASSFPPNSYEQYF. The chain has TRBV7-9 and TRBJ2-7, with D unresolved. CDR3 length: 14 amino acids. With 3 bases removed from V and 0 bases from J, the gap between germline ends came to 9 bases. Germline V gene sequence: CDR1 SEHNR, CDR2 FQNEAQ (reference sequence).